This TCR beta chain was documented in a study of cytomegalovirus exposure and HLA in healthy donors. Study outcomes and limitations: Analyzed later, association rates of TCRs varied across HLA loci, with DRB1 most and HLA-C fewest. Several V segments, TRBV6-2 and TRBV6-3 among them, could not be told apart and were dropped.

Notes on this clone: Its antigen is undetermined.

V shed 3 bases and J 4 bases; nucleotides not matched to a gene: 5. This CDR3 has 14 residues. Germline CDR1 reads SGHRS; CDR2 reads YFSETQ. The study ran its PCR with 60 Vbeta and 13 Jbeta primers. The repertoire was sequenced with immunoSEQ multiplex PCR; TCRdb's copy has only in-frame clones and lacks some. This repertoire shows roughly 220,000 clones, approximately 70% found once; its top ten account for about 3%. The source is a man aged 40-50 years in good health and CMV-seropositive. The gene calls are TRBV5-1 and TRBJ2-7, with 9 bases fitting TRBD1. The material sequenced was PBMCs. DNA for the CDR3: TGCGCCAGCAGCTCCGGGACAGGGTTTTACGAGCAGTACTTC. The encoded protein is CASSSGTGFYEQYF.